This entry features one TCR beta chain sequence. Its antigen is as yet unknown. TCRdb processed the 5' RACE reads anew with MiXCR; each CDR3 protein has one entry. The sample includes 110,000 to 150,000 distinct CDR3 sequences, around 4% of them seen just once. The CDR3 is 16 residues long. V was shortened by 0 bases and J by 8 bases, with 15 bases between the two germline ends. Looked up from germline, CDR1 is SGHRS and CDR2 is YFSETQ. Total RNA was isolated from whole blood that had not been fractionated. These data belong to a study of human T cells and chemical hapten exposure. Study observations and caveats: The number of TCRs above 1 in 1000 frequency did not change after DPC sensitization.

The sequence came from a female donor in good health. The chain recombines TRBV5-1 with TRBJ1-6; a possible D gene is TRBD1 (6 bases). The CDR3 DNA sequence: TGCGCCAGCAGCTTGGTTGGAGCCTCAGGGGATTCACCCCTCCACTTT. It yields the protein CASSLVGASGDSPLHF. The complete variable domain, with remaining parts taken from reference TRBV5-1 and TRBJ1-6, reads KAGVTQTPRYLIKTRGQQVTLSCSPISGHRSVSWYQQTPGQGLQFLFEYFSETQRNKGNFPGRFSGRQFSNSRSEMNVSTLELGDSALYLCASSLVGASGDSPLHFGNGTRLTVT.